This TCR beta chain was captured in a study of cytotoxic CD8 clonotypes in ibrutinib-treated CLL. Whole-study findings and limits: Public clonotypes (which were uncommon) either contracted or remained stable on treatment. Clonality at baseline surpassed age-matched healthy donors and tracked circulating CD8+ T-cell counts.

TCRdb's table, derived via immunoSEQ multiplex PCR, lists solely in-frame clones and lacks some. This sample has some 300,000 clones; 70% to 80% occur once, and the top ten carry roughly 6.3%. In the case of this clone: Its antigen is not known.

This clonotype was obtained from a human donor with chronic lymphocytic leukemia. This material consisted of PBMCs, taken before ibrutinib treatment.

In nucleotides, the CDR3 is TGCAGCGTTTGGCTAGCGGGAGGGGGCTCCTACGAGCAGTACTTC. It encodes CSVWLAGGGSYEQYF. This sequence joins TRBV29-1 and TRBJ2-7, with TRBD2 matching 12 bases. CDR1 SQVTM and CDR2 ANQGSEA come from the germline V gene. The J segment lost 0 bases and the V segment lost 5 bases, leaving 5 bases of the junction unmatched. The CDR3 contains 15 residues.